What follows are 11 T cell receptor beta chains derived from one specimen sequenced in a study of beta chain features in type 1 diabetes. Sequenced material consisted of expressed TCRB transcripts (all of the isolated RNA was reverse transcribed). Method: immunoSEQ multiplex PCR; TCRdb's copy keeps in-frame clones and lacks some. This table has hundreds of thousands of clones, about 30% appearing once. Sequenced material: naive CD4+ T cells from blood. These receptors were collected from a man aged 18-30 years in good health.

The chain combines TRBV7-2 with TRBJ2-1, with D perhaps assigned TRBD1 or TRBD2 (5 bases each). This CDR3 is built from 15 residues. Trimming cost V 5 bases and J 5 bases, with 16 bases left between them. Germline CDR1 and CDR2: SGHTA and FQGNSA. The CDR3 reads CASSPSRDEDNEQFF. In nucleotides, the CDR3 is TGTGCCAGCAGCCCCTCCCGGGACGAGGACAATGAGCAGTTCTTC.

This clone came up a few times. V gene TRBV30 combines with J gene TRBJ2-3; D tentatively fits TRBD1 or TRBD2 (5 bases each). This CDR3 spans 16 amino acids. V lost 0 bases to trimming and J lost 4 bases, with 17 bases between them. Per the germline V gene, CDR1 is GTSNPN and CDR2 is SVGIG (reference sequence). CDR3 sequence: CAWSVWGGGGPDTQYF. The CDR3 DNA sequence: TGTGCCTGGAGTGTATGGGGCGGAGGCGGCCCAGATACGCAGTATTTT.

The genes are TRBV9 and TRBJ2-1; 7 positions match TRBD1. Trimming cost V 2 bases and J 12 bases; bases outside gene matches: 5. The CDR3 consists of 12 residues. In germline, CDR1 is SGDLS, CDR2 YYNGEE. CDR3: CASSVEGARQFF. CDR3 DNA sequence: TGTGCCAGCAGCGTTGAGGGGGCGCGGCAGTTCTTC. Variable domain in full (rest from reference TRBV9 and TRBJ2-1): DSGVTQTPKHLITATGQRVTLRCSPRSGDLSVYWYQQSLDQGLQFLIQYYNGEERAKGNILERFSAQQFPDLHSELNLSSLELGDSALYFCASSVEGARQFFGPGTRLTVL.

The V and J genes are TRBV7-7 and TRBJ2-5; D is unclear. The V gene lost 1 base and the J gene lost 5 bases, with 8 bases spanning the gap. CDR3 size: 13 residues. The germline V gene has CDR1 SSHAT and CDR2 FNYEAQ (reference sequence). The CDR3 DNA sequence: TGTGCCAGCAGCTTAGGGCGGTTGGAGACCCAGTACTTC. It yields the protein CASSLGRLETQYF.

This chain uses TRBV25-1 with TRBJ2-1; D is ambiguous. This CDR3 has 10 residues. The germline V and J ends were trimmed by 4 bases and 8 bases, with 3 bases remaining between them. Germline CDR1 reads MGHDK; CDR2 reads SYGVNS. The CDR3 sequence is CASSGDEQFF. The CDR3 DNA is TGTGCCAGCAGTGGGGATGAGCAGTTCTTC.

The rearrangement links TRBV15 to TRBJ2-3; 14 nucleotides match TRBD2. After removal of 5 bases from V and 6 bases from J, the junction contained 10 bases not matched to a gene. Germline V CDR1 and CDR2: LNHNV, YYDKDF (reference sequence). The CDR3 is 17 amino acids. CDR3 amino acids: CATSLGGLAGAADTQYF. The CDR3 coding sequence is TGTGCCACCAGCTTGGGGGGACTAGCGGGAGCGGCCGATACGCAGTATTTT.

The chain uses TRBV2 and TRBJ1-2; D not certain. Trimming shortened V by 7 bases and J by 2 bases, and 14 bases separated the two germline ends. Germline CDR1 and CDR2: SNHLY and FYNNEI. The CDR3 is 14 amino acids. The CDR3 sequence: CASTTKGGNYGYTF. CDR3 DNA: TGTGCCAGCACCACCAAGGGCGGCAACTATGGCTACACCTTC. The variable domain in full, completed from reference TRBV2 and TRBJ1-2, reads EPEVTQTPSHQVTQMGQEVILRCVPISNHLYFYWYRQILGQKVEFLVSFYNNEISEKSEIFDDQFSVERPDGSNFTLKIRSTKLEDSAMYFCASTTKGGNYGYTFGSGTRLTVV.

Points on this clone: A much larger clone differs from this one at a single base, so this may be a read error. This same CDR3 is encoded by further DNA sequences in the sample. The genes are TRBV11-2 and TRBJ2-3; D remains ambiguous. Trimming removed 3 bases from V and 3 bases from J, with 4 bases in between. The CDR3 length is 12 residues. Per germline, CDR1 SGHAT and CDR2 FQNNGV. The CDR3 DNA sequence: TGTGCCAGCAGCTTTAGTACAGATACGCAGTATTTT. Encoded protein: CASSFSTDTQYF.

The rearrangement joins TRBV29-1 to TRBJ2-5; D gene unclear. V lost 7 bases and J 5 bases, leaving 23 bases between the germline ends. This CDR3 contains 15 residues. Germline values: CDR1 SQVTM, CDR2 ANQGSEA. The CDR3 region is CSATDVVVGLETQYF. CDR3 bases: TGCAGCGCCACGGACGTCGTTGTTGGCCTGGAGACCCAGTACTTC.

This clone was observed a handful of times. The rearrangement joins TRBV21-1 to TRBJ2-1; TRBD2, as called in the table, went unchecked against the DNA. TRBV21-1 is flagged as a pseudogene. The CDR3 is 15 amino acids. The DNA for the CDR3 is TGTGCCAGCAGCAAACCCCCTAGCGGGAGGCCTGAGCAGTTCTTC. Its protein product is CASSKPPSGRPEQFF.

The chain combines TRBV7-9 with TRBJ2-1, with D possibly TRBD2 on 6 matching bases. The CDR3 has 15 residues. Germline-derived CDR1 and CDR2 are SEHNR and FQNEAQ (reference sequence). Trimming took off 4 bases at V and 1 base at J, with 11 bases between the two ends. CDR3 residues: CASSWREGSYNEQFF. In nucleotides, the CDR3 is TGTGCCAGCAGCTGGCGGGAAGGGTCCTACAATGAGCAGTTCTTC.